The 21 T cell receptor beta chains below come from one sample, sequenced in a study of identical twins. Each CDR3 protein is one row after TCRdb ran MiXCR on the 5' RACE reads. The repertoire consists of fewer than 500,000 distinct CDR3 sequences, with 24% occurring once and the leading ten covering 2.9%. The data also belong to a second study, concerning T cells expressing NK-cell markers.

The sequenced material came from CD4+ T cells sorted from blood. The receptors here all came from a woman between 18 and 29 years old in good health.

This clonotype was counted between two and nine times. This sequence joins TRBV6-5 and TRBJ2-1; TRBD2 matches 10 bases. Germline CDR1 MNHEY, CDR2 SVGAGI. This CDR3 region has 15 residues. Unmatched junction bases numbered 5, after V lost 4 bases and J lost 5 bases. CDR3 DNA: TGTGCCAGCAGTTTAGCGGGAGGATGGAACAATGAGCAGTTCTTC. This gives the protein CASSLAGGWNNEQFF.

The chain uses TRBV15 and TRBJ2-5; D may be TRBD1 (5 bases). CDR3 length: 15 amino acids. Trimming stripped 1 base from V and 2 bases from J, with 11 bases between. CDR1 is LNHNV and CDR2 is YYDKDF in the germline V gene (reference sequence). The CDR3: CATSRVAHRQETQYF. CDR3 in DNA: TGTGCCACCAGCAGAGTAGCCCACAGGCAAGAGACCCAGTACTTC.

This clonotype was counted only a few times. The chain uses TRBV20-1 and TRBJ1-1, with TRBD1 matching over 9 bases. The CDR3 loop spans 12 amino acids. The germline CDR1 and CDR2 sequences are DFQATT and SNEGSKA (reference sequence). V gave up 6 bases and J gave up 7 bases; unmatched junction bases: 6. The CDR3 loop is CSAAGQGLEAFF. For the CDR3, the DNA is TGCAGTGCCGCGGGACAGGGACTTGAAGCTTTCTTT.

The rearrangement uses TRBV7-2 and TRBJ1-1, with D tentatively TRBD1 (5 bases). With 2 bases removed from V and 11 bases from J, the gap between germline ends came to 12 bases. The length of the CDR3 is 12 residues. Germline values: CDR1 SGHTA, CDR2 FQGNSA. CDR3 bases: TGTGCCAGCAGCTTATACCGACAGATTGCTTTCTTT. Translated, it gives CASSLYRQIAFF.

This clonotype has ten or more counts. Relative to the germline gene, one junction end is altered; a read error may explain this. This chain joins TRBV5-1 and TRBJ1-1, with D perhaps matching TRBD1 (5 bases). The germline V gene encodes CDR1 SGHRS and CDR2 YFSETQ. CDR3 length equals 13 residues. The CDR3 sequence: CASSLERGTEAFF. The CDR3 DNA follows: TGTGCCAGCAGCTTAGAGCGGGGGACTGAAGCTTTCTTT.

This clonotype was detected many times. The rearrangement uses TRBV29-1 and TRBJ2-5, with 7 bases that match TRBD1. Germline assignment: CDR1 SQVTM and CDR2 ANQGSEA. V dropped 7 bases and J dropped 6; count of bases not matched to a gene: 8. CDR3 length: 12 amino acids. In nucleotides, the CDR3 is TGCAGCGGAAATCGACAGGGCCAGACCCAGTACTTC. Translation: CSGNRQGQTQYF.

This chain connects TRBV2 to TRBJ2-1; tentative D call: TRBD2 (6 bases). The CDR3 totals 15 residues. The V gene lost 7 bases and the J gene lost 0 bases, with 13 bases spanning the gap. CDR1 and CDR2 (germline): SNHLY, FYNNEI. CDR3 nucleotides: TGTGCCAGCATTGGGGGACTTAGCTCCTACAATGAGCAGTTCTTC. This gives the protein CASIGGLSSYNEQFF.

This clonotype was seen only a few times. J is TRBJ2-2 and V is TRBV12-3 or TRBV12-4; D is unclear. The CDR3 sequence is 16 residues long. The V gene lost 3 bases and the J gene lost 7 bases, with 18 bases spanning the gap. The CDR3 DNA reads TGTGCCAGCAGTTTGTATCCACCGGGCTCGGGCGGGGAGCTGTTTTTT. Translation: CASSLYPPGSGGELFF.

The rearrangement uses TRBV20-1 and TRBJ2-4, with 7 bases lining up with TRBD1. CDR3 length: 12 amino acids. From germline, CDR1 is DFQATT and CDR2 SNEGSKA (reference sequence). V lost 7 bases, J lost 5 bases, and 5 bases stayed unmatched. CDR3 protein: CSVQGQQNIQYF. In DNA, the CDR3 is TGCAGTGTACAGGGACAGCAAAACATTCAGTACTTC.

This clonotype was observed a few times. This sequence joins TRBV5-4 and TRBJ2-1; 7 bases fit TRBD2. Germline V gene sequence: CDR1 SGHNT, CDR2 YYREEE (reference sequence). The CDR3 covers 18 residues. Losses at the gene ends were 0 bases for V and 5 bases for J; bases not matched to a gene: 14. Written as DNA, the CDR3 is TGTGCCAGCAGCTTGGCTAGTTTCCGTGGGGGGGAGCACAATGAGCAGTTCTTC. This codes for CASSLASFRGGEHNEQFF.

The sample holds a few counts of this clonotype. V is TRBV12-3 or TRBV12-4 and J is TRBJ2-6; D is perhaps TRBD1 or TRBD2 (5 bases each). The V end lost 6 bases, the J end lost 0 bases, and 12 bases lay between the germline ends. The CDR3 runs 16 residues. In DNA form, the CDR3 reads TGTGCCAGCAGGATTCATGGGGGCTCTGGGGCCAACGTCCTGACTTTC. Its translation: CASRIHGGSGANVLTF.

This clonotype has just a few counts. The V and J genes are TRBV6-5 and TRBJ1-2; TRBD1 is a possible D gene (6 bases). Germline V CDR1 and CDR2: MNHEY, SVGAGI. Trimming took off 4 bases at V and 6 bases at J, with 12 bases between the two ends. The CDR3 has 13 amino acids. CDR3: CASSSQGADGYTF. CDR3 bases: TGTGCCAGCAGTTCACAGGGAGCGGATGGCTACACCTTC.

This clonotype has just a few counts. The chain employs TRBV4-2 and TRBJ2-7; 9 nucleotides match TRBD1. This CDR3 region has 15 residues. Germline CDR1 is LGHNA and CDR2 is YNFKEQ. V was pared by 4 bases and J by 2 bases, with 6 bases of the junction left unmatched. The CDR3 is CASSLGQGGPYEQYF. CDR3 DNA sequence: TGTGCCAGCAGCCTGGGACAGGGAGGACCCTACGAGCAGTACTTC.

This clonotype was detected only a few times. V usage is TRBV4-3 and J usage is TRBJ2-1; 9 positions agree with TRBD2. The CDR3 covers 17 residues. Germline V gene lookup returns CDR1 LGHNA and CDR2 YSLEER. J was trimmed by 2 bases and V by 0 bases; bases with no gene match: 5. Here the CDR3 reads CASSQDLAGTAYNEQFF. Written as DNA, the CDR3 is TGCGCCAGCAGCCAAGACCTAGCGGGGACTGCCTACAATGAGCAGTTCTTC.

V and J are TRBV3-1 and TRBJ2-1; TRBD2 matches at 7 bases. This CDR3 has 15 residues. The germline CDR1 and CDR2 sequences are LGHDT and YNNKEL (reference sequence). The trim removed 1 base at V and 8 bases at J, leaving 8 bases unmatched. CDR3 sequence reads: CASSQARRERDEQFF. CDR3 nucleotide sequence: TGTGCCAGCAGCCAAGCGAGGCGGGAGAGGGATGAGCAGTTCTTC.

The rearrangement joins TRBV6-1 to TRBJ2-3; TRBD2 aligns across 11 bases. Germline assignment: CDR1 MNHNS and CDR2 SASEGT. The CDR3 sequence is 15 residues long. J lost 3 bases, V lost 6 bases, and 5 bases had no gene match. DNA of the CDR3: TGTGCCAGCAGGGTACTAGCGGGAGTAACAGATACGCAGTATTTT. Translating it yields CASRVLAGVTDTQYF.

The chain joins TRBV12-3 or TRBV12-4 to TRBJ2-7; a possible D gene is TRBD1 (6 bases). The CDR3 length is 17 residues. V lost 3 bases, J lost 0 bases, and 18 bases lay in between. Here the CDR3 DNA reads TGTGCCAGCAGTTTGCCCCATTCGGGACAAAGCTCCTACGAGCAGTACTTC. It encodes CASSLPHSGQSSYEQYF.

This chain joins TRBV20-1 and TRBJ2-5, with D possibly TRBD1 on 6 matching bases. Germline CDR1 is DFQATT and CDR2 is SNEGSKA (reference sequence). The CDR3 contains 14 residues. With 3 bases removed from V and 5 bases from J, the gap between germline ends came to 16 bases. CDR3 DNA: TGCAGTGCTAGGAGGACAGTCCCAAGGGAGACCCAGTACTTC. Translated: CSARRTVPRETQYF.

The genes are TRBV5-1 and TRBJ2-5, with 16 bases matching TRBD2. The ends lost 4 bases at V and 3 bases at J; junction bases unmatched: 3. Germline CDR1 is SGHRS and CDR2 is YFSETQ. The CDR3 sequence is 16 residues long. The CDR3 protein is CASSAGTSGREETQYF. The DNA for the CDR3 is TGCGCCAGCAGCGCAGGGACTAGCGGGAGGGAAGAGACCCAGTACTTC.

The chain links TRBV6-5 to TRBJ1-3; D unresolved. V dropped 2 bases and J dropped 1 base, with 6 bases sitting between them. The CDR3 has 14 amino acids. Germline CDR1 MNHEY, CDR2 SVGAGI. CDR3 protein: CASSYGVSGNTIYF. CDR3 nucleotide sequence: TGTGCCAGCAGTTACGGGGTTTCTGGAAACACCATATATTTT.

This chain links TRBV20-1 with TRBJ2-1; D possibly matches TRBD1 or TRBD2 (6 bases each). V dropped 2 bases and J dropped 9 bases, with 17 bases sitting between them. Germline CDR1 and CDR2: DFQATT and SNEGSKA (reference sequence). There are 14 residues in the CDR3. The CDR3 loop is CSARRGGTSTEQFF. As DNA, the CDR3 is TGCAGTGCTAGAAGAGGGGGGACATCAACTGAGCAGTTCTTC.